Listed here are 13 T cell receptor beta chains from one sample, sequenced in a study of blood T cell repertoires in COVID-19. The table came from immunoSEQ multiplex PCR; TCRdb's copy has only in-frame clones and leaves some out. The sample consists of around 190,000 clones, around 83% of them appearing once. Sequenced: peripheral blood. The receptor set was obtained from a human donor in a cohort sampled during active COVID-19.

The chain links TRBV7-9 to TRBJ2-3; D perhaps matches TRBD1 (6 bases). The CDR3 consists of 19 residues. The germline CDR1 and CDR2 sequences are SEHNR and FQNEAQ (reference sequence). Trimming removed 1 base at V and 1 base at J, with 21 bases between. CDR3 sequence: CASSLGLGAGTWGTDTQYF. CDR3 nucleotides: TGTGCCAGCAGCTTAGGATTGGGGGCAGGGACGTGGGGCACAGATACGCAGTATTTT. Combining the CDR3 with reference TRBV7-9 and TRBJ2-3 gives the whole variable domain DTGVSQNPRHKITKRGQNVTFRCDPISEHNRLYWYRQTLGQGPEFLTYFQNEAQLEKSRLLSDRFSAERPKGSFSTLEIQRTEQGDSAMYLCASSLGLGAGTWGTDTQYFGPGTRLTVL.

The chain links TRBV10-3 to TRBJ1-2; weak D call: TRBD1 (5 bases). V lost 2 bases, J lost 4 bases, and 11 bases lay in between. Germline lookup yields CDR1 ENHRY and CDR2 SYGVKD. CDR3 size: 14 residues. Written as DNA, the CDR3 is TGTGCCATCAGTGAGGGAGGGACCCTCTATGGCTACACCTTC. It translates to CAISEGGTLYGYTF.

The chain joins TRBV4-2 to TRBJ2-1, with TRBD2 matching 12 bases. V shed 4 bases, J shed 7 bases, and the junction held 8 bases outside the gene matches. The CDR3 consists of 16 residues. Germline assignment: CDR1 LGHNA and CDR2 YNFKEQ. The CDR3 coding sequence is TGTGCCAGCAGCCCGCTAGCGGGAGGGCCGGTAAATGAGCAGTTCTTC. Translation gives CASSPLAGGPVNEQFF.

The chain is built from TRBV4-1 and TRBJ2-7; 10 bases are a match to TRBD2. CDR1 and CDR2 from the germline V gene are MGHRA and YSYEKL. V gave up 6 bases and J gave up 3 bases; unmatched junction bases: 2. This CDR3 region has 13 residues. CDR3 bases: TGCGCCAGCAGGGCTAGCGGGAGCTACGAGCAGTACTTC. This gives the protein CASRASGSYEQYF.

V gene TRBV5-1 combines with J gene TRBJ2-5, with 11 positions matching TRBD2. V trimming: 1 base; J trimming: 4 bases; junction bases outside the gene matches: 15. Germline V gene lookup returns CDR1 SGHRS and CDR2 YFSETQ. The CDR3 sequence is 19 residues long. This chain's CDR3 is CASSLKTSGSPLQRETQYF. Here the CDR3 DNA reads TGCGCCAGCAGCTTGAAAACTAGCGGGAGCCCCCTTCAAAGAGAGACCCAGTACTTC.

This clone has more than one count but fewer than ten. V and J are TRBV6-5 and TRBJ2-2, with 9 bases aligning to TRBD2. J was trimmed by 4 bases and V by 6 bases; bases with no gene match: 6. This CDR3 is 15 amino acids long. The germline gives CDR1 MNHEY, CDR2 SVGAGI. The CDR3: CASRDLAGATGELFF. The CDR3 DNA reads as TGTGCCAGCAGGGATTTAGCGGGAGCCACCGGGGAGCTGTTTTTT.

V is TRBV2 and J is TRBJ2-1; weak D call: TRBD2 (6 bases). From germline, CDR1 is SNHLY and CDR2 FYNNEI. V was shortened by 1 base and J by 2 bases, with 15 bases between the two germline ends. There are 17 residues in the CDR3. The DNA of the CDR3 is TGTGCCAGCAGTGAAGATACTAGCACTGCCGCCTACAATGAGCAGTTCTTC. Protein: CASSEDTSTAAYNEQFF. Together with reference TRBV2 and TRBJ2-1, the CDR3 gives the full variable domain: EPEVTQTPSHQVTQMGQEVILRCVPISNHLYFYWYRQILGQKVEFLVSFYNNEISEKSEIFDDQFSVERPDGSNFTLKIRSTKLEDSAMYFCASSEDTSTAAYNEQFFGPGTRLTVL.

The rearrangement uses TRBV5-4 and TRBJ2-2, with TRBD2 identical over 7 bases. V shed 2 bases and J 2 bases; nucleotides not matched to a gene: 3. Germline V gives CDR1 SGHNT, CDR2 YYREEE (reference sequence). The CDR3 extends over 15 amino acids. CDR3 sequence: CASSFGLVNTGELFF. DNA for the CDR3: TGTGCCAGCAGCTTTGGACTAGTAAACACCGGGGAGCTGTTTTTT.

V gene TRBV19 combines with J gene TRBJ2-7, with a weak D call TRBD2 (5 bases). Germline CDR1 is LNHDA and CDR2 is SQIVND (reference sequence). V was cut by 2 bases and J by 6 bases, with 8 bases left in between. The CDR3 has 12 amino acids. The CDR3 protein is CASSIPAGEQYF. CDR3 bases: TGTGCCAGTAGTATACCTGCGGGCGAGCAGTACTTC.

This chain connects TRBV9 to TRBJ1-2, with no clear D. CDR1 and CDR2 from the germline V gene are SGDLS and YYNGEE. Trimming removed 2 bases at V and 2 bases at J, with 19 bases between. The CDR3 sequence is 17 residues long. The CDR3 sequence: CASSVAFGNTGNYGYTF. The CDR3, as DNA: TGTGCCAGCAGCGTTGCCTTTGGGAATACGGGGAACTATGGCTACACCTTC.

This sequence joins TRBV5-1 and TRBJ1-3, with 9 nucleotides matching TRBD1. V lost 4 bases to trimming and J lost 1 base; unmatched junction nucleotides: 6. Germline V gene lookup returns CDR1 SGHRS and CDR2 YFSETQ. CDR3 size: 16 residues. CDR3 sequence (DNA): TGCGCCAGCAGCCTGACAGGGGGGGCTTCTGGAAACACCATATATTTT. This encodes CASSLTGGASGNTIYF.

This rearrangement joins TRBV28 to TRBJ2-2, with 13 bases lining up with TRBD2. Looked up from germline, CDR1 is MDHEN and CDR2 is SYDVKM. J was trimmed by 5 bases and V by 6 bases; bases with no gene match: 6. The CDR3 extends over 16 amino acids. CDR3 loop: CASSHGLAGVTGELFF. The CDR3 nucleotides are TGTGCCAGCAGCCACGGACTAGCGGGAGTTACCGGGGAGCTGTTTTTT.

CDR3 sequence reads: CASSAWAGIGNTIYF. DNA of the CDR3: TGTGCCAGCAGTGCTTGGGCAGGCATTGGAAACACCATATATTTT. The genes are TRBV2 and TRBJ1-3; D is unclear. This CDR3 region has 15 residues. The V gene lost 4 bases and the J gene lost 3 bases, with 13 bases spanning the gap. Germline V CDR1 and CDR2: SNHLY, FYNNEI.